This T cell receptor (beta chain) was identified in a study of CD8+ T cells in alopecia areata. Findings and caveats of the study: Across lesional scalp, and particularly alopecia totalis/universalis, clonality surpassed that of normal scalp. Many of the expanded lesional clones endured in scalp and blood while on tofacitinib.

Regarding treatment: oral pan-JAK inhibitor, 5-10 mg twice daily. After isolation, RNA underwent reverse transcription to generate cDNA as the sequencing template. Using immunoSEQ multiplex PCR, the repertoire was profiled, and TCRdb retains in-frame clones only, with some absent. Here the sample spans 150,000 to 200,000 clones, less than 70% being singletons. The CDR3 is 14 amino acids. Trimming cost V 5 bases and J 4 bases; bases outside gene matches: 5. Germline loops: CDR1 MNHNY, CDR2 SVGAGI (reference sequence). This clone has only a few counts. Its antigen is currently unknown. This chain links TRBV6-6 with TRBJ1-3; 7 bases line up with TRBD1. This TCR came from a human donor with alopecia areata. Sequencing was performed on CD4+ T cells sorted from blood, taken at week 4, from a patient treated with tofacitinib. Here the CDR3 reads CASSLGGEGNTIYF. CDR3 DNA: TGTGCCAGCAGTCTAGGGGGCGAAGGAAACACCATATATTTT.